This TCR beta chain came from a study of a mutant IDH1 vaccine in newly diagnosed glioma. Across the study: Vaccinations were initiated 4-6 weeks following radiotherapy alone, or were given together with temozolomide cycles. Prior therapy was radiotherapy, temozolomide, or both; most received both.

Assay: immunoSEQ multiplex PCR; the TCRdb copy retains only in-frame clones and omits some. The sample lists 50,000 or so clones; over 75% were seen once. Time point: week 5, during vaccination. The vaccine gave 300 ug of a 20-mer mutant IDH1 peptide subcutaneously per dose. CDR1 is SGHNT and CDR2 is YYREEE in the germline V gene (reference sequence). CDR3 size: 14 residues. J was trimmed by 2 bases and V by 3 bases; bases with no gene match: 3. Worth noting for this clone: Its antigen is unknown.

The sequencing here drew on PBMCs, taken from a glioma patient whose treatment included an IDH1 peptide vaccine. The TCR was taken from a woman aged 40 to 49 with glioma. The chain uses TRBV5-4 and TRBJ2-3, with TRBD1 matching 7 bases. Written as DNA, the CDR3 is TGTGCCAGCAGCTCGGGACAGACCACAGATACGCAGTATTTT. This gives the protein CASSSGQTTDTQYF.